These 6 T cell receptor beta chains originate from one sample sequenced in a study of blood T cells in healthy people across ages (dated by TCRdb to 2014 to 2015). The method was 5' RACE. Sequencer: Illumina HiSeq 2500. The second PCR ran for roughly 7 to 12 cycles and used a J-beta primer mix along with a sample-barcoded 5' primer. TCRdb reprocessing: public reads trimmed at Q25 with fastp, clones called with MiXCR, in-frame beta chains kept. One record per CDR3 amino acid sequence lists the most common genes and DNA. The sample table lists about 570,000 distinct CDR3 sequences, about 27% of them with a count of one. The ten largest clones represent under 4.5% of the sample. These same data were also listed under a study on T cells of mothers and their children.

The sequencing sample was made of blood. Source of these receptors: a boy between 2 and 10 years old in good health.

This clonotype was counted only a few times. The chain links TRBV6-5 to TRBJ2-7; a weak D match, TRBD2 (6 bases). The V end lost 3 bases, the J end lost 0 bases, and 12 bases lay between the germline ends. The germline V gene has CDR1 MNHEY and CDR2 SVGAGI. CDR3 length: 15 amino acids. CDR3 amino acids: CASSYREMDSYEQYF. The CDR3 nucleotides are TGTGCCAGCAGTTATCGGGAGATGGACTCCTACGAGCAGTACTTC.

This clonotype turned up a few times. The V call is TRBV27, the J call TRBJ2-7, with 10 bases matching TRBD1. The CDR3 totals 14 residues. Trimming took 3 bases from V and 5 from J; bases not matched to a gene: 4. The germline V gene encodes CDR1 MNHEY and CDR2 SMNVEV (reference sequence). CDR3 coding DNA: TGTGCCAGCAGTTTCGACAGGGGGCTGGACGAGCAGTACTTC. The encoded protein is CASSFDRGLDEQYF.

This clonotype was found a few times. The rearrangement joins TRBV18 to TRBJ2-7, with 8 bases that match TRBD2. In germline, CDR1 is KGHSH, CDR2 LQKENI. The CDR3 is 14 residues long. Trimming removed 5 bases from V and 2 bases from J; junction bases left unmatched: 5. In nucleotides, the CDR3 is TGTGCCAGCTCATTGCGGCGGGAGGCCTACGAGCAGTACTTC. Protein sequence: CASSLRREAYEQYF.

The chain employs TRBV5-1 and TRBJ1-1; D is ambiguous. The CDR3 is 12 residues long. CDR1 is SGHRS and CDR2 is YFSETQ in the germline V gene. The ends were cut back, 1 base at V and 6 bases at J, with 7 bases in the middle. DNA of the CDR3: TGCGCCAGCAGCTTGCCCGCAGCTGAAGCTTTCTTT. Residues: CASSLPAAEAFF.

The chain is built from TRBV12-5 and TRBJ2-5; 7 positions match TRBD2. CDR1 LGHNT and CDR2 FRNRAP come from the germline V gene. The CDR3 contains 14 residues. After removal of 1 base from V and 4 bases from J, the junction contained 3 bases not matched to a gene. The CDR3 DNA reads TGTGCTAGTGGTTTGGGGACTAGTAGAGAGACCCAGTACTTC. It codes for CASGLGTSRETQYF.

Only a few counts were recorded for this clonotype. The junction departs from the called germline gene at one end, perhaps through a read error. The chain has TRBV20-1 and TRBJ1-1, with D uncertain. This CDR3 is built from 13 residues. CDR1 is DFQATT, CDR2 SNEGSKA, per germline (reference sequence). CDR3 protein: CGAPGQLPAEAFF. The CDR3 bases are TGCGGTGCTCCGGGCCAACTACCGGCTGAAGCTTTCTTT.